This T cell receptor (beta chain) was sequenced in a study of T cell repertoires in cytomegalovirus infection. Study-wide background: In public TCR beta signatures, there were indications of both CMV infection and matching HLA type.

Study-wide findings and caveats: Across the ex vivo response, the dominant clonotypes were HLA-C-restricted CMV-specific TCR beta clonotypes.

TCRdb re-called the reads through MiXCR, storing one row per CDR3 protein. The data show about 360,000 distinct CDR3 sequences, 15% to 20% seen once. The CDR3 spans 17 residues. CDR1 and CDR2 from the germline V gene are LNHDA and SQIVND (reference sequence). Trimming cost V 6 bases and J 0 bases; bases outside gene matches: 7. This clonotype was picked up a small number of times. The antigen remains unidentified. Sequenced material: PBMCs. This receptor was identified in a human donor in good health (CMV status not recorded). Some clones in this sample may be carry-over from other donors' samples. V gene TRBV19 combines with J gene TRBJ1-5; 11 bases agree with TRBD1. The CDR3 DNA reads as TGTGCCAGTAGCCCCGGGACAGGGGGATCTAGCAATCAGCCCCAGCATTTT. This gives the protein CASSPGTGGSSNQPQHF.